These 27 T cell receptor beta chains were all obtained from the same sample, sequenced in a study of blood T cell repertoires in COVID-19. The method was immunoSEQ multiplex PCR; TCRdb's version includes in-frame clones alone and lacks a portion of them. The sample gives about 89,000 clones, roughly 87% of which show up once; 15% is in the top ten. Sequences were obtained from peripheral blood. The receptors shown here come from a male donor with acute or convalescent COVID-19.

Only a few counts were recorded for this clone. CDR3 coding DNA: TGTGCCAGCAGTTTAGGACAGGGCCCTAATGAAAAACTGTTTTTT. This encodes CASSLGQGPNEKLFF. This chain uses TRBV6-5 with TRBJ1-4; 8 bases match TRBD1. With V trimmed by 4 bases and J by 3 bases, 4 bases remained unmatched. Per the germline V gene, CDR1 is MNHEY and CDR2 is SVGAGI. The CDR3 sequence is 15 residues long.

The genes are TRBV6-5 and TRBJ2-1; possibly TRBD1 for D (5 bases). This CDR3 is 15 amino acids long. Germline CDR1 and CDR2: MNHEY and SVGAGI. The ends were cut back, 6 bases at V and 0 bases at J, with 12 bases in the middle. The CDR3 DNA sequence: TGTGCCAGCAGCGCCGACAGAAGCTCCTACAATGAGCAGTTCTTC. Encoded protein: CASSADRSSYNEQFF.

This chain links TRBV9 with TRBJ1-5; 12 bases align to TRBD1. Trimming took 3 bases from V and 2 from J; bases not matched to a gene: 9. CDR1 SGDLS and CDR2 YYNGEE come from the germline V gene. The CDR3 extends over 18 amino acids. CDR3 loop: CASSAGQGAGVGNQPQHF. As DNA, the CDR3 is TGTGCCAGCAGCGCGGGACAGGGGGCCGGTGTGGGCAATCAGCCCCAGCATTTT.

The gene calls are TRBV28 and TRBJ1-5, with 7 bases lining up with TRBD1. Germline V gene lookup returns CDR1 MDHEN and CDR2 SYDVKM. The J segment lost 3 bases and the V segment lost 5 bases, leaving 4 bases of the junction unmatched. This CDR3 region has 14 residues. The CDR3 protein is CASSTGVANQPQHF. Written as DNA, the CDR3 is TGTGCCAGCAGTACAGGGGTGGCCAATCAGCCCCAGCATTTT.

The V and J genes are TRBV14 and TRBJ2-5; D might be TRBD2 (7 bases). The CDR3 runs to 15 residues. V was cut by 4 bases and J by 7 bases, with 19 bases left in between. Germline V gene sequence: CDR1 SGHDN, CDR2 FVKESK. CDR3 protein: CASSPLMGGRGTQYF. In DNA, the CDR3 is TGTGCCAGCAGCCCCCTAATGGGGGGGCGGGGGACCCAGTACTTC.

This clone was observed a handful of times. CDR3 DNA: TGTGCCAGCAGCCAAGACAGTGGCCTCTACGAGCAGTACTTC. Translated, it gives CASSQDSGLYEQYF. This chain joins TRBV4-2 and TRBJ2-7; no firm D call. This CDR3 has 14 amino acids. CDR1 and CDR2 (germline): LGHNA, YNFKEQ. Trimming took off 0 bases at V and 3 bases at J, with 9 bases between the two ends.

The chain couples TRBV16 to TRBJ1-2; TRBD1 is a possible D gene (6 bases). CDR1 is KGHSY and CDR2 is FQNENV in the germline V gene. The CDR3 has 14 residues. The V gene lost 2 bases and the J gene lost 8 bases, with 15 bases spanning the gap. Here the CDR3 reads CASSQVRGGRGYTF. CDR3 in DNA: TGTGCCAGCAGCCAAGTGAGAGGGGGTCGGGGCTACACCTTC.

This clone is a singleton in its sample. The V gene is TRBV19, the J gene TRBJ2-7; D may be TRBD1 (6 bases). V was shortened by 5 bases and J by 2 bases, with 13 bases between the two germline ends. CDR1 and CDR2 (germline): LNHDA, SQIVND (reference sequence). The length of the CDR3 is 14 residues. This CDR3 reads CASSAGVRAYEQYF. CDR3 bases: TGTGCCAGTAGTGCAGGGGTTAGAGCCTACGAGCAGTACTTC.

This chain connects TRBV7-9 to TRBJ2-3; weak D call: TRBD1 (5 bases). Germline loops: CDR1 SEHNR, CDR2 FQNEAQ (reference sequence). V gave up 6 bases and J gave up 0 bases, with 10 bases separating them. The CDR3 sequence is 14 residues long. The CDR3 DNA sequence: TGTGCCAGCAGTCGGTCAGGGAGCACAGATACGCAGTATTTT. This sequence encodes CASSRSGSTDTQYF.

V usage is TRBV6-5 and J usage is TRBJ1-5; D perhaps matches TRBD1 (5 bases). From germline, CDR1 is MNHEY and CDR2 SVGAGI. This CDR3 has 14 amino acids. Trimming pared 2 bases from V and 2 bases from J, leaving 7 bases between. The chain's CDR3 is CASSYGGGNQPQHF. The CDR3 DNA sequence: TGTGCCAGCAGTTACGGAGGGGGCAATCAGCCCCAGCATTTT.

J is TRBJ2-6 and V is TRBV19; a possible D gene is TRBD2 (6 bases). This CDR3 is 19 amino acids long. Trimming cost V 6 bases and J 3 bases, with 24 bases left between them. In germline, CDR1 is LNHDA, CDR2 SQIVND (reference sequence). The CDR3 is CASRNDLRGGGFGANVLTF. CDR3 bases: TGTGCCAGTAGAAATGACCTCCGGGGAGGAGGGTTTGGGGCCAACGTCCTGACTTTC. The full variable domain, its missing parts supplied by reference TRBV19 and TRBJ2-6, is DGGITQSPKYLFRKEGQNVTLSCEQNLNHDAMYWYRQDPGQGLRLIYYSQIVNDFQKGDIAEGYSVSREKKESFPLTVTSAQKNPTAFYLCASRNDLRGGGFGANVLTFGAGSRLTVL.

This chain joins TRBV7-2 and TRBJ2-1; possibly TRBD1 for D (5 bases). The V end lost 2 bases, the J end lost 4 bases, and 6 bases lay between the germline ends. Germline V gives CDR1 SGHTA, CDR2 FQGNSA. The CDR3 has 13 amino acids. The CDR3 sequence is CASSLRQYNEQFF. The CDR3 nucleotides read TGTGCCAGCAGCTTAAGACAGTACAATGAGCAGTTCTTC.

V usage is TRBV19 and J usage is TRBJ1-4; 7 nucleotides match TRBD1. V lost 6 bases and J lost 4; bases outside the gene matches: 8. Germline V gene data show CDR1 as LNHDA and CDR2 as SQIVND (reference sequence). CDR3 length: 15 residues. This chain's CDR3 is CASRPWGQLNEKLFF. CDR3 bases: TGTGCCAGTAGGCCGTGGGGACAGCTTAATGAAAAACTGTTTTTT.

V and J are TRBV5-6 and TRBJ1-5; no reliable D call. CDR1 is SGHDT, CDR2 YYEEEE, per germline. The ends were cut back, 1 base at V and 5 bases at J, with 7 bases in the middle. The CDR3 runs to 13 residues. CDR3 region: CASSLRPDQPQHF. In DNA, the CDR3 is TGTGCCAGCAGCTTGCGCCCGGATCAGCCCCAGCATTTT.

The gene calls are TRBV23-1 and TRBJ1-3; a possible D gene is TRBD1 (5 bases). TRBV23-1 is an ORF, and what it does is uncertain. Deletions cut 6 bases from V and 4 bases from J, with 25 bases between. This CDR3 has 18 amino acids. The CDR3 protein is CASSRPRVGGWSGNTIYF. CDR3 bases: TGCGCCAGCAGCCGACCACGCGTGGGGGGTTGGTCCGGAAACACCATATATTTT.

This clone has more than one count but fewer than ten. The chain couples TRBV7-2 to TRBJ1-1, with D hard to call. This CDR3 region has 12 residues. V lost 2 bases to trimming and J lost 5 bases, with 6 bases between them. The germline V gene has CDR1 SGHTA and CDR2 FQGNSA. CDR3 DNA sequence: TGTGCCAGCAGCTTACACGGGACTGAAGCTTTCTTT. Translation gives CASSLHGTEAFF.

The V call is TRBV2, the J call TRBJ1-3; 7 nucleotides agree with TRBD1. V lost 7 bases, J lost 4 bases, and 13 bases stayed unmatched. The CDR3 covers 16 residues. Per germline, CDR1 SNHLY and CDR2 FYNNEI. CDR3 nucleotide sequence: TGTGCCAGCACCCAGGGGGGATTCGGTCTAGGAAACACCATATATTTT. Its translation is CASTQGGFGLGNTIYF.

The chain recombines TRBV19 with TRBJ2-7; 7 bases are a match to TRBD2. The CDR3 covers 13 residues. J was trimmed by 7 bases and V by 1 base; bases with no gene match: 4. Germline V CDR1 and CDR2: LNHDA, SQIVND (reference sequence). The CDR3 loop is CASSIGQGGEQYF. CDR3 DNA: TGTGCCAGTAGTATAGGGCAGGGAGGGGAGCAGTACTTC.

For the CDR3, the DNA is TGTGCCAGCAGCTTAACAGGGGTTAGTTCACCCCTCCACTTT. Encoded protein: CASSLTGVSSPLHF. The chain carries TRBV7-9 and TRBJ1-6; 7 bases align to TRBD1. Trimming cost V 2 bases and J 9 bases; bases outside gene matches: 4. CDR1 is SEHNR, CDR2 FQNEAQ, per germline (reference sequence). The CDR3 has 14 amino acids.

The chain is built from TRBV6-5 and TRBJ2-2, with unresolved D. Trimming cost V 6 bases and J 4 bases, with 12 bases left between them. Germline V gene data show CDR1 as MNHEY and CDR2 as SVGAGI. This CDR3 has 14 residues. The CDR3 DNA is TGTGCCAGCAGCCAACTCATCTTCACCGGGGAGCTGTTTTTT. Translation gives CASSQLIFTGELFF.

The chain links TRBV7-9 to TRBJ1-2, with D possibly matching TRBD1 (5 bases). The CDR3 runs 16 residues. Germline V lookup: CDR1 SEHNR, CDR2 FQNEAQ (reference sequence). Trimming stripped 0 bases from V and 2 bases from J, with 13 bases between. The CDR3 here is CASSLALGGTNYGYTF. The CDR3 bases are TGTGCCAGCAGCTTAGCGCTGGGGGGAACGAACTATGGCTACACCTTC. The full variable domain, with the rest looked up from reference TRBV7-9 and TRBJ1-2, is DTGVSQNPRHKITKRGQNVTFRCDPISEHNRLYWYRQTLGQGPEFLTYFQNEAQLEKSRLLSDRFSAERPKGSFSTLEIQRTEQGDSAMYLCASSLALGGTNYGYTFGSGTRLTVV.

The chain is built from TRBV2 and TRBJ1-2; the D gene is possibly TRBD1 (5 bases). CDR1 and CDR2 from the germline V gene are SNHLY and FYNNEI. With 6 bases removed from V and 2 bases from J, the gap between germline ends came to 7 bases. The CDR3 loop spans 12 amino acids. The DNA of the CDR3 is TGTGCCAGCAGAGGACAAAACTATGGCTACACCTTC. Its translation: CASRGQNYGYTF.

This clone was seen only once. The chain joins TRBV25-1 to TRBJ1-2, with 7 bases matching TRBD1. The CDR3 consists of 14 residues. CDR1 and CDR2 from the germline V gene are MGHDK and SYGVNS. V was clipped by 2 bases and J by 2 bases; unmatched bases: 2. The CDR3 here is CASSEAGQNYGYTF. DNA of the CDR3: TGTGCCAGCAGTGAAGCGGGACAGAACTATGGCTACACCTTC.

A single count supports this clone. The rearrangement joins TRBV7-2 to TRBJ1-2, with 7 nucleotides matching TRBD1. CDR1 and CDR2 from the germline V gene are SGHTA and FQGNSA. The CDR3 is 13 amino acids. Trimming cost V 1 base and J 8 bases; bases outside gene matches: 4. The CDR3 DNA sequence: TGTGCCAGCAGCTTAGAGGGGGCGCGAGGCTACACCTTC. It codes for CASSLEGARGYTF.

This clone was picked up one time. The chain recombines TRBV2 with TRBJ2-3; 8 bases map to TRBD1. Germline trimming cut 7 bases from V and 2 bases from J; bases unmatched to any gene: 5. Germline V lookup: CDR1 SNHLY, CDR2 FYNNEI. The CDR3 sequence is 14 residues long. For the CDR3, the DNA is TGTGCCAGCACAGCAGGGGGCAACACAGATACGCAGTATTTT. Translated: CASTAGGNTDTQYF.

The genes are TRBV7-9 and TRBJ2-1; perhaps TRBD2 as D (5 bases). The germline CDR1 and CDR2 sequences are SEHNR and FQNEAQ (reference sequence). This CDR3 comprises 12 residues. V was trimmed by 5 bases and J by 9 bases, leaving 11 bases between them. The CDR3 nucleotides read TGTGCCAGCAGCCGCGGACTGTTTGAGCAGTTCTTC. This sequence encodes CASSRGLFEQFF. The full variable domain, rest sourced from reference TRBV7-9 and TRBJ2-1, is DTGVSQNPRHKITKRGQNVTFRCDPISEHNRLYWYRQTLGQGPEFLTYFQNEAQLEKSRLLSDRFSAERPKGSFSTLEIQRTEQGDSAMYLCASSRGLFEQFFGPGTRLTVL.

The chain is built from TRBV2 and TRBJ2-1, with TRBD1 matching over 7 bases. The CDR3 totals 14 residues. V gave up 6 bases and J gave up 5 bases; unmatched junction bases: 7. CDR1 SNHLY and CDR2 FYNNEI come from the germline V gene. The chain's CDR3 is CASSEGTADNEQFF. The CDR3 DNA follows: TGTGCCAGCAGCGAGGGGACAGCCGACAATGAGCAGTTCTTC.